A single sample gave rise to the 29 T cell receptor beta chains below, sequenced in a study of cytomegalovirus exposure and HLA in healthy donors. Use of 60 Vbeta and 13 Jbeta primers characterized the PCR. Sequencing used immunoSEQ multiplex PCR; TCRdb keeps in-frame clones, though not all of them. Of 20,000 to 30,000 clones in the sample, around 64% were seen once. Sequencing was performed on PBMCs. These receptors were obtained from a woman in her 50s in good health and CMV-seronegative.

This rearrangement joins TRBV7-9 to TRBJ1-1; the match to TRBD1 covers 10 bases. The J segment lost 5 bases and the V segment lost 6 bases, leaving 9 bases of the junction unmatched. Germline CDR1 SEHNR, CDR2 FQNEAQ (reference sequence). The CDR3 contains 15 residues. In DNA, the CDR3 is TGTGCCAGCAGACATCGACAGGGGGCGCGAACTGAAGCTTTCTTT. Translation gives CASRHRQGARTEAFF.

J is TRBJ2-5 and V is TRBV5-4; D gene ambiguous. Germline lookup yields CDR1 SGHNT and CDR2 YYREEE (reference sequence). V gave up 4 bases and J gave up 2 bases, with 15 bases separating them. The CDR3 is 15 residues long. The CDR3 spells CASSHPNADQETQYF. In DNA, the CDR3 is TGTGCCAGCAGCCACCCTAATGCGGATCAAGAGACCCAGTACTTC. The variable domain in full, completed from reference TRBV5-4 and TRBJ2-5, reads ETGVTQSPTHLIKTRGQQVTLRCSSQSGHNTVSWYQQALGQGPQFIFQYYREEENGRGNFPPRFSGLQFPNYSSELNVNALELDDSALYLCASSHPNADQETQYFGPGTRLLVL.

J is TRBJ1-5 and V is TRBV28; D is ambiguous. The germline CDR1 and CDR2 sequences are MDHEN and SYDVKM. V was trimmed by 4 bases and J by 6 bases, leaving 10 bases between them. CDR3 length equals 13 residues. The CDR3, as DNA: TGTGCCAGCAGTTCCGCTGTAGTTCAGCCCCAGCATTTT. Translating it yields CASSSAVVQPQHF.

This clone appeared a few times. J is TRBJ1-3 and V is TRBV5-4; D is ambiguous. The CDR3 sequence is 13 residues long. From germline, CDR1 is SGHNT and CDR2 YYREEE (reference sequence). Trimming left V 7 bases short and J 2 bases short, with 10 bases between. This CDR3 reads CASGGTTGNTIYF. Written as DNA, the CDR3 is TGTGCCAGCGGAGGAACTACTGGAAACACCATATATTTT.

The V gene is TRBV29-1, the J gene TRBJ1-1, with 7 bases matching TRBD1. Germline-derived CDR1 and CDR2 are SQVTM and ANQGSEA. The trim removed 6 bases at V and 5 bases at J, leaving 6 bases unmatched. This CDR3 has 12 residues. The CDR3 reads CSVAGGSTEAFF. CDR3 sequence (DNA): TGCAGCGTCGCAGGGGGAAGTACTGAAGCTTTCTTT.

This clone was seen only a few times. The chain recombines TRBV10-3 with TRBJ2-7, with 7 bases that match TRBD2. CDR3 length: 15 residues. V trimming: 3 bases; J trimming: 6 bases; junction bases outside the gene matches: 11. Germline loops: CDR1 ENHRY, CDR2 SYGVKD. In nucleotides, the CDR3 is TGTGCCATCAGTGAAGGGGAGGCGGGAGCGGTCGAGCAGTACTTC. Its translation: CAISEGEAGAVEQYF.

This sequence joins TRBV4-2 and TRBJ2-1; TRBD2 matches 8 bases. Per the germline V gene, CDR1 is LGHNA and CDR2 is YNFKEQ. After removal of 4 bases from V and 4 bases from J, the junction contained 6 bases not matched to a gene. The CDR3 is 15 amino acids. The CDR3 DNA sequence: TGTGCCAGCAGCCTCGGGCGGGGGGTATACAATGAGCAGTTCTTC. This gives the protein CASSLGRGVYNEQFF.

This clone appeared a few times. The J gene is TRBJ1-3, the V gene TRBV6-1; D possibly corresponds to TRBD1 (5 bases). V gave up 9 bases and J gave up 4 bases, with 10 bases separating them. Germline V gene sequence: CDR1 MNHNS, CDR2 SASEGT. The CDR3 is 12 amino acids. CDR3 sequence reads: CASGQSGNTIYF. CDR3 bases: TGTGCCAGTGGACAATCAGGAAACACCATATATTTT.

J is TRBJ1-3 and V is TRBV7-6, with 7 positions matching TRBD1. The CDR3 is 18 residues long. V trimming: 5 bases; J trimming: 2 bases; junction bases outside the gene matches: 15. From germline, CDR1 is SGHVS and CDR2 FNYEAQ. CDR3: CASSPAPPITGAGNTIYF. The CDR3 nucleotides read TGTGCCAGCAGCCCGGCGCCCCCAATAACAGGGGCTGGAAACACCATATATTTT.

This clone came up once. The V and J genes are TRBV25-1 and TRBJ1-5, with TRBD1 matching over 7 bases. CDR1 and CDR2 from the germline V gene are MGHDK and SYGVNS. CDR3 size: 14 residues. With 6 bases clipped from V and 3 bases from J, the junction kept 5 bases outside the gene matches. The DNA for the CDR3 is TGTGCCAGCAGGGAGACAGGGTTCAATCAGCCCCAGCATTTT. Its translation is CASRETGFNQPQHF.

V gene TRBV6-1 combines with J gene TRBJ1-5, with TRBD1 matching over 7 bases. From germline, CDR1 is MNHNS and CDR2 SASEGT. The V and J ends lost 6 bases and 5 bases, in that order; junction bases with no gene match: 4. The CDR3 contains 13 residues. CDR3 in amino acids: CASRGTAHQPQHF. The CDR3 DNA follows: TGTGCCAGCAGGGGGACAGCCCATCAGCCCCAGCATTTT.

The chain joins TRBV19 to TRBJ1-1; D is unresolved. The V end lost 7 bases, the J end lost 4 bases, and 10 bases lay between the germline ends. The CDR3 consists of 12 residues. Germline loops: CDR1 LNHDA, CDR2 SQIVND (reference sequence). DNA of the CDR3: TGTGCCAGTACCGAGCCCGGCACTGAAGCTTTCTTT. Translation gives CASTEPGTEAFF. The entire variable domain, with the rest obtained from reference TRBV19 and TRBJ1-1, is as follows: DGGITQSPKYLFRKEGQNVTLSCEQNLNHDAMYWYRQDPGQGLRLIYYSQIVNDFQKGDIAEGYSVSREKKESFPLTVTSAQKNPTAFYLCASTEPGTEAFFGQGTRLTVV.

This clone has a handful of counts. The chain links TRBV2 to TRBJ2-7; tentative D call: TRBD1 (6 bases). The CDR3 covers 12 residues. Trimming took off 6 bases at V and 5 bases at J, with 11 bases between the two ends. Looked up from germline, CDR1 is SNHLY and CDR2 is FYNNEI. The CDR3 DNA follows: TGTGCCAGCAGGGAACAGGGCGACGAGCAGTACTTC. It is translated as CASREQGDEQYF.

This clone was counted between two and nine times. The chain combines TRBV5-1 with TRBJ2-6; the D gene is possibly TRBD1 (6 bases). V shed 4 bases and J shed 4 bases, with 15 bases lying between them. CDR3 length: 16 residues. Germline lookup yields CDR1 SGHRS and CDR2 YFSETQ. CDR3 in DNA: TGCGCCAGCAGCCTCGATACAGGGACCGGGGCCAACGTCCTGACTTTC. This gives the protein CASSLDTGTGANVLTF.

The chain joins TRBV2 to TRBJ2-1; 8 bases are shared with TRBD1. V lost 3 bases, J lost 3 bases, and 7 bases stayed unmatched. Germline V lookup: CDR1 SNHLY, CDR2 FYNNEI. The CDR3 is 16 amino acids. The CDR3, as DNA: TGTGCCAGCAGTGAGACAGGGGCTTCCGGCTACAATGAGCAGTTCTTC. Translating gives CASSETGASGYNEQFF. The variable domain in full, completed from reference TRBV2 and TRBJ2-1, reads EPEVTQTPSHQVTQMGQEVILRCVPISNHLYFYWYRQILGQKVEFLVSFYNNEISEKSEIFDDQFSVERPDGSNFTLKIRSTKLEDSAMYFCASSETGASGYNEQFFGPGTRLTVL.

The chain has TRBV15 and TRBJ2-1, with D perhaps matching TRBD1 (6 bases). The germline gives CDR1 LNHNV, CDR2 YYDKDF (reference sequence). The CDR3 has 15 amino acids. The V gene lost 1 base and the J gene lost 3 bases, with 10 bases spanning the gap. This chain's CDR3 is CATSRGQGGYNEQFF. CDR3 in DNA: TGTGCCACCAGCAGAGGACAAGGGGGCTACAATGAGCAGTTCTTC.

The table lists this clone with a count of one. V usage is TRBV4-1 and J usage is TRBJ2-2; 10 bases are a match to TRBD1. V lost 1 base, J lost 7 bases, and 3 bases stayed unmatched. CDR3 length equals 15 residues. From germline, CDR1 is MGHRA and CDR2 YSYEKL. In DNA, the CDR3 is TGCGCCAGCAGCCAAGGGACAGGGGGAAACGGGGAGCTGTTTTTT. It specifies CASSQGTGGNGELFF.

The chain carries TRBV4-2 and TRBJ2-6; TRBD2 might be the D (6 bases). The CDR3 totals 15 residues. The germline gives CDR1 LGHNA, CDR2 YNFKEQ. Trimming pared 1 base from V and 4 bases from J, leaving 8 bases between. In DNA form, the CDR3 reads TGTGCCAGCAGCCAAGGGACTACCGGGGCCAACGTCCTGACTTTC. Encoded protein: CASSQGTTGANVLTF.

The chain combines TRBV5-4 with TRBJ1-2, with 8 bases fitting TRBD1. Germline V gene lookup returns CDR1 SGHNT and CDR2 YYREEE (reference sequence). J gave up 5 bases and V 3 bases, and 9 bases lay outside the gene matches. The CDR3 totals 15 residues. CDR3 residues: CASSSTRGQEYGYTF. CDR3 nucleotide sequence: TGTGCCAGCAGCTCCACCAGGGGGCAGGAGTATGGCTACACCTTC.

J is TRBJ1-3 and V is TRBV9; tentative D call: TRBD1 (5 bases). Trimming removed 2 bases from V and 2 bases from J, with 8 bases in between. CDR1 and CDR2 (germline): SGDLS, YYNGEE. The CDR3 extends over 14 amino acids. DNA for the CDR3: TGTGCCAGCAGCGTGGGGCGAGCTGGAAACACCATATATTTT. It is translated as CASSVGRAGNTIYF.

This clone came up once. The chain recombines TRBV2 with TRBJ1-2; D call uncertain. V dropped 6 bases and J dropped 4 bases, with 18 bases sitting between them. Germline CDR1 and CDR2: SNHLY and FYNNEI. The CDR3 totals 15 residues. The CDR3 DNA sequence: TGTGCCAGCAGGGCCCCTCGGACGGCGGGCTATGGCTACACCTTC. Its translation: CASRAPRTAGYGYTF.

The chain has TRBV5-6 and TRBJ2-3; D possibly corresponds to TRBD2 (6 bases). The germline V gene encodes CDR1 SGHDT and CDR2 YYEEEE. The V gene lost 6 bases and the J gene lost 2 bases, with 19 bases spanning the gap. The CDR3 contains 16 residues. The CDR3 nucleotides read TGTGCCAGCACCATAACCGGGAGACACTTCACAGATACGCAGTATTTT. This codes for CASTITGRHFTDTQYF.

The V gene is TRBV15, the J gene TRBJ1-2; D unresolved. This CDR3 comprises 15 residues. CDR1 LNHNV and CDR2 YYDKDF come from the germline V gene (reference sequence). Between the trimmed V and J ends, which lost 6 bases and 4 bases, there was a span of 18 bases. The CDR3 loop is CATSPEALLVYGYTF. CDR3 DNA sequence: TGTGCCACCAGTCCAGAAGCGTTGTTAGTCTATGGCTACACCTTC.

This clone showed up just a few times. The V call is TRBV6-5, the J call TRBJ1-1; D remains ambiguous. Trimming pared 2 bases from V and 1 base from J, leaving 5 bases between. The CDR3 covers 13 residues. The germline V gene has CDR1 MNHEY and CDR2 SVGAGI. The CDR3 region is CASSYTRNTEAFF. In nucleotides, the CDR3 is TGTGCCAGCAGTTACACCAGGAACACTGAAGCTTTCTTT.

The gene calls are TRBV6-5 and TRBJ1-1; D not certain. Trimming removed 1 base from V and 1 base from J, with 10 bases in between. CDR3 size: 15 residues. The germline V gene encodes CDR1 MNHEY and CDR2 SVGAGI. CDR3 nucleotides: TGTGCCAGCAGTTACTTCGGGAGACCGAACACTGAAGCTTTCTTT. Translating it yields CASSYFGRPNTEAFF.

This chain links TRBV6-5 with TRBJ1-2, with 7 nucleotides matching TRBD1. V gave up 1 base and J gave up 5 bases; unmatched junction bases: 7. Per the germline V gene, CDR1 is MNHEY and CDR2 is SVGAGI. The CDR3 consists of 15 residues. CDR3 bases: TGTGCCAGCAGTTACTTTGGGGACAGTAGATATGGCTACACCTTC. This gives the protein CASSYFGDSRYGYTF.

The chain links TRBV5-4 to TRBJ2-2, with a weak D call TRBD2 (6 bases). V lost 1 base to trimming and J lost 3 bases, with 7 bases between them. Germline V gene lookup returns CDR1 SGHNT and CDR2 YYREEE (reference sequence). The CDR3 has 14 residues. CDR3 nucleotides: TGTGCCAGCAGCTTGACGGGGGACACCGGGGAGCTGTTTTTT. This gives the protein CASSLTGDTGELFF.

The rearrangement uses TRBV29-1 and TRBJ2-1; maybe TRBD2 (6 bases). This CDR3 contains 13 residues. In germline, CDR1 is SQVTM, CDR2 ANQGSEA. V lost 3 bases and J lost 7, with 13 bases in between. DNA for the CDR3: TGCAGCGTTGAGGGCGGGGCTGGGAATGAGCAGTTCTTC. This sequence encodes CSVEGGAGNEQFF.

This clone was detected only a few times. The V call is TRBV5-6, the J call TRBJ2-2, with D tentatively TRBD2 (6 bases). Trimming took off 1 base at V and 4 bases at J, with 8 bases between the two ends. CDR1 and CDR2 from the germline V gene are SGHDT and YYEEEE. The CDR3 loop spans 14 amino acids. DNA of the CDR3: TGTGCCAGCAGCTTGTTCGGGGGCACCGGGGAGCTGTTTTTT. Its protein is CASSLFGGTGELFF.